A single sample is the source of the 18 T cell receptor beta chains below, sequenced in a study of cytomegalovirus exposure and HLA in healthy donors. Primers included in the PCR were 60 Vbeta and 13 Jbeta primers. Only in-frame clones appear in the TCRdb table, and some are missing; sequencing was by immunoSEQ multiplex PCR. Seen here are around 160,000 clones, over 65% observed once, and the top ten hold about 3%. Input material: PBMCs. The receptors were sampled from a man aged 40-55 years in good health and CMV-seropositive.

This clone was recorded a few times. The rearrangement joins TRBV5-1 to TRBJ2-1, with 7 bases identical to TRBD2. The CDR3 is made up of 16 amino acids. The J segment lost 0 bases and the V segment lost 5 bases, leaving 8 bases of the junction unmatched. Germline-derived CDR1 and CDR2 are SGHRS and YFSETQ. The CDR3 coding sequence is TGCGCCAGCAGGATGTCGACTAGCCCCTCCTACAATGAGCAGTTCTTC. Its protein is CASRMSTSPSYNEQFF. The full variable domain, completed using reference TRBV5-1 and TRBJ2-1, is KAGVTQTPRYLIKTRGQQVTLSCSPISGHRSVSWYQQTPGQGLQFLFEYFSETQRNKGNFPGRFSGRQFSNSRSEMNVSTLELGDSALYLCASRMSTSPSYNEQFFGPGTRLTVL.

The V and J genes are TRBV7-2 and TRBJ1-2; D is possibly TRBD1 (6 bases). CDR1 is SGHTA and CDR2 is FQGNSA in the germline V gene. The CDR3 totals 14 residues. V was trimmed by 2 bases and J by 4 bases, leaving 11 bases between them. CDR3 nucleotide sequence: TGTGCCAGCAGCTTAAATGACAGGCTCTATGGCTACACCTTC. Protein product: CASSLNDRLYGYTF.

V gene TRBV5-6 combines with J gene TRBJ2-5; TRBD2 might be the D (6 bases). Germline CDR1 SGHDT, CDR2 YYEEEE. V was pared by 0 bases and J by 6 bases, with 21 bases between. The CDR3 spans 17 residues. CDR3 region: CASSLGGLPRSGQTQYF. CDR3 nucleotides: TGTGCCAGCAGCTTGGGAGGACTACCCCGCTCGGGCCAGACCCAGTACTTC. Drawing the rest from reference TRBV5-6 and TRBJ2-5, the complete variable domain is DAGVTQSPTHLIKTRGQQVTLRCSPKSGHDTVSWYQQALGQGPQFIFQYYEEEERQRGNFPDRFSGHQFPNYSSELNVNALLLGDSALYLCASSLGGLPRSGQTQYFGPGTRLLVL.

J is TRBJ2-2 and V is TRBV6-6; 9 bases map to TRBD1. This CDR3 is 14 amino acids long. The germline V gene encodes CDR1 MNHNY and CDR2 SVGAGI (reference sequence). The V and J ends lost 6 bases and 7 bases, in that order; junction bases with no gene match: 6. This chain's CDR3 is CASRNGQGSGELFF. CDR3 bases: TGTGCCAGCAGGAACGGACAGGGGAGCGGGGAGCTGTTTTTT.

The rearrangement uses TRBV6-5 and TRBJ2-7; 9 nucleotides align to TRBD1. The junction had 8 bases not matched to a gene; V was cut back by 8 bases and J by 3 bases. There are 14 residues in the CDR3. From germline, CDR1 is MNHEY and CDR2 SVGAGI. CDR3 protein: CASQAGTGNYEQYF. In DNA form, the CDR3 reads TGTGCCAGCCAAGCCGGGACAGGGAACTACGAGCAGTACTTC.

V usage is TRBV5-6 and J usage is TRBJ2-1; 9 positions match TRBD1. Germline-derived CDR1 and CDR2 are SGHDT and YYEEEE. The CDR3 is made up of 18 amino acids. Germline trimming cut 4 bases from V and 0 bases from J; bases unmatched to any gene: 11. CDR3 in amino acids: CASSPTPGQGSSYNEQFF. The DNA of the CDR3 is TGTGCCAGCAGCCCAACTCCGGGACAGGGAAGCTCCTACAATGAGCAGTTCTTC.

The CDR3 DNA is TGTGCCAGCAGCTTAGATCGGCCAGGGGGCAACTATGGCTACACCTTC. Translated: CASSLDRPGGNYGYTF. V and J are TRBV7-9 and TRBJ1-2; 8 bases line up with TRBD1. The CDR3 consists of 16 residues. Germline trimming cut 1 base from V and 2 bases from J; bases unmatched to any gene: 6. Looked up from germline, CDR1 is SEHNR and CDR2 is FQNEAQ (reference sequence).

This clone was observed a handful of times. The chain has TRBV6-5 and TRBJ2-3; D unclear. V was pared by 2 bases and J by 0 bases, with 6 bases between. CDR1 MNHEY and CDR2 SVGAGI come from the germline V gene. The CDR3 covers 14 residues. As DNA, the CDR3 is TGTGCCAGCAGTTACGTACGGAGCACAGATACGCAGTATTTT. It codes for CASSYVRSTDTQYF.

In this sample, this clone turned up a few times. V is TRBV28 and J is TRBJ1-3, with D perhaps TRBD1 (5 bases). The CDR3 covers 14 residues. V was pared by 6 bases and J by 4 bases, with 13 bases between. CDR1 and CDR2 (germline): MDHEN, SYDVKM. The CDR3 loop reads CASRQGLNGNTIYF. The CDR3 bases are TGTGCCAGCAGGCAGGGTCTGAACGGAAACACCATATATTTT.

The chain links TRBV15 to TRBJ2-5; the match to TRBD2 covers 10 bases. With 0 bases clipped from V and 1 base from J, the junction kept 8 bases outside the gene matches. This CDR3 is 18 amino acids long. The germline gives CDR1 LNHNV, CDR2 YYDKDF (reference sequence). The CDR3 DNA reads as TGTGCCACCAGCAGAGATTCGGCTAGCGGGAGACTCCAAGAGACCCAGTACTTC. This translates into CATSRDSASGRLQETQYF.

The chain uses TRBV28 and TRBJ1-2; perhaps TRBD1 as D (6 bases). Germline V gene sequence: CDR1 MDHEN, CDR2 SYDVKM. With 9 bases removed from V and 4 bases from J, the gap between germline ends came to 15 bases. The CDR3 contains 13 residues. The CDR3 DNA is TGTGCCAGTAGTCCGGGACACAGCTATGGCTACACCTTC. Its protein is CASSPGHSYGYTF.

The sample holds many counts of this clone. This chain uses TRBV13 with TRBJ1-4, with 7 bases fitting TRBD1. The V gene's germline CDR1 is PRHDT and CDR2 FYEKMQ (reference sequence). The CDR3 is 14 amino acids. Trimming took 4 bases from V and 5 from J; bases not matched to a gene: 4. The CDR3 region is CASSSRDSNEKLFF. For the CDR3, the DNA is TGTGCCAGCAGCTCGAGGGACAGCAATGAAAAACTGTTTTTT.

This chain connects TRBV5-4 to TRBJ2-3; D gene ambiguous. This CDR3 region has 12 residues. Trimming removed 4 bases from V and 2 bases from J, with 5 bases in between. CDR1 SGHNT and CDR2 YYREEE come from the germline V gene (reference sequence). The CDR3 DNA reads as TGTGCCAGCAGCCTAAACACAGATACGCAGTATTTT. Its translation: CASSLNTDTQYF.

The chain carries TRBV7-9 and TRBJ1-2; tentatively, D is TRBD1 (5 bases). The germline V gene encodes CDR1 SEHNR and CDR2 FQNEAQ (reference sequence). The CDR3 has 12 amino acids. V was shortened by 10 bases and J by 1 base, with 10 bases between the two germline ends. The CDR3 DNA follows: TGTGCCACCCTAAGGGGTAACTATGGCTACACCTTC. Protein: CATLRGNYGYTF.

CDR3 sequence reads: CASSVGDTSSGNTIYF. Here the CDR3 DNA reads TGTGCCAGCAGCGTAGGAGACACGAGCTCTGGAAACACCATATATTTT. The chain has TRBV9 and TRBJ1-3; no clear D gene. The germline CDR1 and CDR2 sequences are SGDLS and YYNGEE. There are 16 residues in the CDR3. V lost 0 bases and J 0 bases, leaving 10 bases between the germline ends.

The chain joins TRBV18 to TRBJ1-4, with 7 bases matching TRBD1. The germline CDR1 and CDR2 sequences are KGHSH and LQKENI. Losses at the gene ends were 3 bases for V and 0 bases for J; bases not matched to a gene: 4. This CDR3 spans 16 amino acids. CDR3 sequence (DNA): TGTGCCAGCTCACCGGGACAGATCGCAACTAATGAAAAACTGTTTTTT. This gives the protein CASSPGQIATNEKLFF.

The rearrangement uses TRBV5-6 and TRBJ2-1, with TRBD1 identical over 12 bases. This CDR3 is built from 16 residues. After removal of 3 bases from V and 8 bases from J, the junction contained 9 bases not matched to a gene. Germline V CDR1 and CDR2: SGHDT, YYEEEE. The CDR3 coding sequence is TGTGCCAGCAGCTCCTTAGGGACAGGGGGCCTTGATGAGCAGTTCTTC. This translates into CASSSLGTGGLDEQFF.

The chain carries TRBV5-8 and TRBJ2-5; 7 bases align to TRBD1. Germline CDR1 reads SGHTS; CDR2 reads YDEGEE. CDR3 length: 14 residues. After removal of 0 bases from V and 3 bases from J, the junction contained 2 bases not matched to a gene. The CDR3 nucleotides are TGTGCCAGCAGCTTGGGTCAGGGGGAAGAGACCCAGTACTTC. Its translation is CASSLGQGEETQYF.